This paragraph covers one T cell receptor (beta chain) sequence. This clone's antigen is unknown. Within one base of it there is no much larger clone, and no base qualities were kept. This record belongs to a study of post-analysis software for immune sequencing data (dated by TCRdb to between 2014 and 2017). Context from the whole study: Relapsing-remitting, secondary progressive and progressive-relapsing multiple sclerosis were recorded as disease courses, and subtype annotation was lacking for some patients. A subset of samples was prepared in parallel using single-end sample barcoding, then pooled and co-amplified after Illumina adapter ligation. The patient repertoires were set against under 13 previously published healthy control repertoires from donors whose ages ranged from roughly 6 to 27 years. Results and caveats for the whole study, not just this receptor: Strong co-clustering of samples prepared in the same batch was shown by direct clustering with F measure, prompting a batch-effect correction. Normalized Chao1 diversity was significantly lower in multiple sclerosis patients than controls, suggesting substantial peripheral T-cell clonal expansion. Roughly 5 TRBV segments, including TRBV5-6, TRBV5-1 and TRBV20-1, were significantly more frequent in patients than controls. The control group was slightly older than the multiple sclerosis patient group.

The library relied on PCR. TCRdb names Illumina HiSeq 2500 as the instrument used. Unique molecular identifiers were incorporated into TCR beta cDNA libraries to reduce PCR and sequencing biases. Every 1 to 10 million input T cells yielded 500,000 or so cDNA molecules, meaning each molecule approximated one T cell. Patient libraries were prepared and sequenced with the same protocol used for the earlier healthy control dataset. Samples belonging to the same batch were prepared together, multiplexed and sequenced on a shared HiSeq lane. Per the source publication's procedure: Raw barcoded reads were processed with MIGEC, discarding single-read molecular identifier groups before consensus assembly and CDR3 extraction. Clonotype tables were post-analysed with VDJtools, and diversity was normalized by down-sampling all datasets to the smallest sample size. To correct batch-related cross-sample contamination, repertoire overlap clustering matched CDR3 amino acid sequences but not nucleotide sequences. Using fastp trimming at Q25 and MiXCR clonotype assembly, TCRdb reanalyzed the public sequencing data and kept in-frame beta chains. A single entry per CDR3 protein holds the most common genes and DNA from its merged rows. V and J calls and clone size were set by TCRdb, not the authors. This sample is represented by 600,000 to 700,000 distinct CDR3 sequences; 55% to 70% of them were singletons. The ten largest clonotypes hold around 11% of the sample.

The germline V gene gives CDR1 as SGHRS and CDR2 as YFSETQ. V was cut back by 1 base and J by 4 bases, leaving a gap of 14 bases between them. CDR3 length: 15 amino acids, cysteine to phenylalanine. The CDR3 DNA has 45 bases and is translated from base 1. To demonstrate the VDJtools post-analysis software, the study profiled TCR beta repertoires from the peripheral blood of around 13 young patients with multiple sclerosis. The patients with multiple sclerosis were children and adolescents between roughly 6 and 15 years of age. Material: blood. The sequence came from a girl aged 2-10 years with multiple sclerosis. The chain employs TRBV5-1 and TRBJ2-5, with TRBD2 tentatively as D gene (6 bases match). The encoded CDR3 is CASSLYRDGGETQYF. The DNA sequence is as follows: TGCGCCAGCAGCTTGTACCGGGACGGGGGAGAGACCCAGTACTTC.